What follows are 13 T cell receptor beta chains derived from one specimen sequenced in a study of post-analysis software for immune sequencing data. Unique molecular identifiers featured in each of the TCR beta cDNA libraries. TCRdb passed the PCR reads through MiXCR, listing each CDR3 protein once. The sample records hundreds of thousands of distinct CDR3 sequences, 25% to 30% being singletons. Study-level findings and limits: TRBV5-6, TRBV5-1 and TRBV20-1 belonged to a set of about five TRBV segments that were more frequent in patients than controls.

These receptors' targets are unknown. The sequencing sample was made of blood. The receptors originated from a girl aged 10-17 years with multiple sclerosis.

V usage is TRBV9 and J usage is TRBJ2-1; tentatively, D is TRBD2 (5 bases). The V end lost 4 bases, the J end lost 7 bases, and 15 bases lay between the germline ends. Germline CDR1 is SGDLS and CDR2 is YYNGEE. The CDR3 length is 14 residues. This CDR3 is CASSPRLTGNEQFF. The CDR3 coding sequence is TGTGCCAGCAGCCCGAGACTAACGGGTAATGAGCAGTTCTTC.

This clonotype was recorded a few times. This chain uses TRBV4-3 with TRBJ2-3; 12 bases fit TRBD2. Germline loops: CDR1 LGHNA, CDR2 YSLEER. V shed 4 bases and J 4 bases; nucleotides not matched to a gene: 6. CDR3 length: 16 residues. CDR3: CASSPLAGGGPDTQYF. Here the CDR3 DNA reads TGCGCCAGCAGCCCGCTAGCGGGAGGGGGGCCAGATACGCAGTATTTT.

This clonotype was observed a handful of times. This may come from a read error, since a much larger clone is one base off. The chain employs TRBV29-1 and TRBJ2-3; D is undetermined. The CDR3 consists of 15 residues. Germline CDR1 reads SQVTM; CDR2 reads ANQGSEA. The CDR3 DNA reads TGCAGCGTTGAAGATCATATCGGACGAGGAGATGCGCAGTATTTT. It is translated as CSVEDHIGRGDAQYF.

The CDR3 sequence: CASSVGSVNTGELFF. In nucleotides, the CDR3 is TGCGCCAGCAGCGTCGGGAGCGTAAACACCGGGGAGCTGTTTTTT. The V and J genes are TRBV5-1 and TRBJ2-2; the D gene is possibly TRBD2 (6 bases). V gave up 4 bases and J gave up 2 bases, with 12 bases separating them. The CDR3 has 15 residues. Germline assignment: CDR1 SGHRS and CDR2 YFSETQ.

A few counts support this clonotype. The gene calls are TRBV9 and TRBJ2-7, with D maybe TRBD2 (6 bases). CDR3 length: 15 residues. Germline assignment: CDR1 SGDLS and CDR2 YYNGEE. V dropped 0 bases and J dropped 0 bases, with 10 bases sitting between them. The CDR3 DNA follows: TGTGCCAGCAGCGTAGGACTAGTGAGCTCCTACGAGCAGTACTTC. This translates into CASSVGLVSSYEQYF.

This clonotype was counted a few times. The chain employs TRBV28 and TRBJ2-1; the D gene is possibly TRBD2 (6 bases). This CDR3 contains 14 residues. CDR1 is MDHEN, CDR2 SYDVKM, per germline. Trimming pared 3 bases from V and 5 bases from J, leaving 11 bases between. The CDR3 loop is CASSFWTNNNEQFF. The CDR3 bases are TGTGCCAGCAGTTTTTGGACTAATAACAATGAGCAGTTCTTC.

This clonotype turned up a few times. The rearrangement uses TRBV28 and TRBJ2-1; D is tentatively TRBD1 or TRBD2 (6 bases each). The CDR3 totals 16 residues. Trimming stripped 7 bases from V and 7 bases from J, with 23 bases between. Looked up from germline, CDR1 is MDHEN and CDR2 is SYDVKM. The CDR3 region has the DNA TGTGCCAGCAAGGGGGGTTCGGTTGGGTTTTGGAATGAGCAGTTCTTC. It yields the protein CASKGGSVGFWNEQFF.

J is TRBJ1-1 and V is TRBV4-1; D gene ambiguous. The V end lost 0 bases, the J end lost 0 bases, and 8 bases lay between the germline ends. The germline CDR1 and CDR2 sequences are MGHRA and YSYEKL. The CDR3 extends over 15 amino acids. Here the CDR3 DNA reads TGCGCCAGCAGCCAAGATCCGGGTCTGAACACTGAAGCTTTCTTT. It is translated as CASSQDPGLNTEAFF.

This clonotype was counted only a few times. The chain is built from TRBV29-1 and TRBJ2-6, with D unclear. V lost 5 bases and J lost 2, with 7 bases in between. This CDR3 is 13 amino acids long. Looked up from germline, CDR1 is SQVTM and CDR2 is ANQGSEA. CDR3 protein: CSVSEAGANVLTF. The CDR3 DNA sequence: TGCAGCGTTTCAGAGGCTGGGGCCAACGTCCTGACTTTC.

This clonotype was seen a few times. This chain connects TRBV6-5 to TRBJ1-5; no clear D. The CDR3 spans 13 residues. Trimming took 5 bases from V and 7 from J, leaving 12 bases between them. CDR1 and CDR2 (germline): MNHEY, SVGAGI. CDR3 amino acids: CASSRHGSQPQHF. The CDR3 DNA reads as TGTGCCAGCAGTCGACATGGTAGCCAGCCCCAGCATTTT.

This chain joins TRBV29-1 and TRBJ1-1; D ambiguous. This CDR3 spans 10 amino acids. CDR1 is SQVTM, CDR2 ANQGSEA, per germline. V dropped 6 bases and J dropped 6 bases, with 8 bases sitting between them. The CDR3, as DNA: TGCAGCGTCCTCGGACCTGAAGCTTTCTTT. It codes for CSVLGPEAFF.

The V and J genes are TRBV7-2 and TRBJ1-2, with D perhaps TRBD1 (5 bases). Trimming took 6 bases from V and 2 from J, leaving 10 bases between them. This CDR3 has 13 amino acids. The germline gives CDR1 SGHTA, CDR2 FQGNSA. Written as DNA, the CDR3 is TGTGCCAGCAGGCAGGGACCAAACTATGGCTACACCTTC. This translates into CASRQGPNYGYTF.

This clonotype was detected a few times. The genes are TRBV20-1 and TRBJ2-1, with D possibly TRBD1 on 6 matching bases. There are 14 residues in the CDR3. Trimming left V 0 bases short and J 6 bases short, with 12 bases between. Per germline, CDR1 DFQATT and CDR2 SNEGSKA (reference sequence). CDR3 amino acids: CSARDLWGPNEQFF. The CDR3 coding sequence is TGCAGTGCTAGAGATCTGTGGGGGCCCAATGAGCAGTTCTTC.